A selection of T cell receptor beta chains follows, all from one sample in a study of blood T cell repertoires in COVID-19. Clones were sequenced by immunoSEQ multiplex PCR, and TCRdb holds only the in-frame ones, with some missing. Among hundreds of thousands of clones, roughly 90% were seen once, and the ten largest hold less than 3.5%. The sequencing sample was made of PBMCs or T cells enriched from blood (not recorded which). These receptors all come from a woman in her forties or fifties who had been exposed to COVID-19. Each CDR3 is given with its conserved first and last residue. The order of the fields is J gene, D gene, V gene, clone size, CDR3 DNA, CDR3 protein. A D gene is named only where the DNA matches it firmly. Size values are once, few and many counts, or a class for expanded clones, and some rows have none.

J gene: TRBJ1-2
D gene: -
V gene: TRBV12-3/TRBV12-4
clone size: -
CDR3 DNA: TGTGCCAGCAGTTTAGTAGGGGATGGCTACACCTTC
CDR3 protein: CASSLVGDGYTF

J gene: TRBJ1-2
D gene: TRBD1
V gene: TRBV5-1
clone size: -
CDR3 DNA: TGCGCCAGCAGCTTGCAGGGGGAGAAGGACTATGGCTACACCTTC
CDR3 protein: CASSLQGEKDYGYTF

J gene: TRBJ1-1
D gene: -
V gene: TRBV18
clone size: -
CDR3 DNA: TGTGCCAGCTCACTCAACACGCCCAGGGGTATGAACACTGAAGCTTTCTTT
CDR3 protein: CASSLNTPRGMNTEAFF

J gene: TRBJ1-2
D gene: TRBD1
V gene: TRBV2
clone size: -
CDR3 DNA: TGTGCCAGCAGTGACGACAGGGTTGGAAAGAATGGCTACACCTTC
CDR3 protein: CASSDDRVGKNGYTF

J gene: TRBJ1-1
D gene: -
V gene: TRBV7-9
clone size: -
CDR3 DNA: TGTGCCAGCAGCTTAAACGGTTATGAAGCTTTCTTT
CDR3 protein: CASSLNGYEAFF

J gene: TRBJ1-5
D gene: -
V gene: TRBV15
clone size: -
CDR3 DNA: TGTGCCACCAGCAGAGATCTCCAGGTTAGCAATCAGCCCCAGCATTTT
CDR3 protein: CATSRDLQVSNQPQHF

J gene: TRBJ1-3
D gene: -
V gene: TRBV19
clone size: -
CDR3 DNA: TGTGCCACTAAACGGGACTTCTCTGGAAACACCATATATTTT
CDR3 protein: CATKRDFSGNTIYF

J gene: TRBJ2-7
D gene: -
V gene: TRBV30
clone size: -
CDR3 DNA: TGTGCCTGGAGTGAGGGGACGGGACAACCCTACGAGCAGTACTTC
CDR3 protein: CAWSEGTGQPYEQYF

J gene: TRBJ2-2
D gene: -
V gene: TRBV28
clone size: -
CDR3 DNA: TGTGCCAGCATCCCGGGACTTGTGGCCGGGGAGCTGTTTTTT
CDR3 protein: CASIPGLVAGELFF

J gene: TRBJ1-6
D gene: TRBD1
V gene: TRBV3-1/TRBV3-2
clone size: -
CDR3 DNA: TGTGCCAGCTGCAACAGGGGCAATTCACCCCTCCACTTT
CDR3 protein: CASCNRGNSPLHF

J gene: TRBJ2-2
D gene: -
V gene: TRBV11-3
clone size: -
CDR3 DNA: TGTGCCAGCAGCTTACAAGGGGGTCCGGGAACCGGGGAGCTGTTTTTT
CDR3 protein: CASSLQGGPGTGELFF

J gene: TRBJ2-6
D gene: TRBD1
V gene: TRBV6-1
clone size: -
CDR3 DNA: TGTGCCAGCAGTGAGACAGGGGCCGGGGCCAACGTCCTGACTTTC
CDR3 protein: CASSETGAGANVLTF

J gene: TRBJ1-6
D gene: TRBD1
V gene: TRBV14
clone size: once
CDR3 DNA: TGTGCCAGCAGCCTCCGGGACAGCACCTATAATTCACCCCTCCACTTT
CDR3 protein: CASSLRDSTYNSPLHF

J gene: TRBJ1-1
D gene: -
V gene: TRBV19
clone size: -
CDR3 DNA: TGTGCCAGTAGCCCCGCAGGGAACACTGAAGCTTTCTTT
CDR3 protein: CASSPAGNTEAFF

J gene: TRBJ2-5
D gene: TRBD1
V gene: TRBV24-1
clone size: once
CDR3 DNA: TGTGCCACCAGCCACGGGTCCGGGACAGCACAAGAGACCCAGTACTTC
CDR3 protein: CATSHGSGTAQETQYF

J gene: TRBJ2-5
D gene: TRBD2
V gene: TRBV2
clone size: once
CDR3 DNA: TGTGCCAGCAGGAACCGGGGACTAGCGGAGACCCAGTACTTC
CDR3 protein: CASRNRGLAETQYF

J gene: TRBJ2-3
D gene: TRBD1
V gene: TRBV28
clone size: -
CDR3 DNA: TGTGCCAGCACTCACGGGACAGGGAGCACAGATACGCAGTATTTT
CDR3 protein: CASTHGTGSTDTQYF

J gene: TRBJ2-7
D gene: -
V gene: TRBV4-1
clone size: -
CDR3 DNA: TGCGCCAGCAGCCCCATAGGGGGGGGTTCCTACGAGCAGTACTTC
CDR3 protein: CASSPIGGGSYEQYF

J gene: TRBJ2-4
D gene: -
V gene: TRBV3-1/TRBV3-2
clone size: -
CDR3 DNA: TGTGCCAGCAGCCAAGAGGAGTCGGGTAAGGCCAAAAACATTCAGTACTTC
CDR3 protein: CASSQEESGKAKNIQYF

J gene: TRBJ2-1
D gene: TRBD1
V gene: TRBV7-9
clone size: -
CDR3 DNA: TGTGCCAGCAGCTTAGCGGGACAGGACGTCTCCTACAATGAGCAGTTCTTC
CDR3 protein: CASSLAGQDVSYNEQFF

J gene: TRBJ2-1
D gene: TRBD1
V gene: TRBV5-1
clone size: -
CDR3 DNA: TGCGCCAGCAGCCCAGGGACAGGATCCTTATCCTACAATGAGCAGTTCTTC
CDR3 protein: CASSPGTGSLSYNEQFF

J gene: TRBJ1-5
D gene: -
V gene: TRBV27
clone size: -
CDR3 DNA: TGTGCCAGCAGTTTAGTCTCCCAGGCTTTCATGAGCAATCAGCCCCAGCATTTT
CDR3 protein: CASSLVSQAFMSNQPQHF

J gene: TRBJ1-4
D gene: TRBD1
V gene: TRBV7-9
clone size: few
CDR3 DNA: TGTGCCAGCAGCTTAGAGACAGGGACTAATGAAAAACTGTTTTTT
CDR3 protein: CASSLETGTNEKLFF

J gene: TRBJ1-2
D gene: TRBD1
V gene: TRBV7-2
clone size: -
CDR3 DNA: TGTGCCAGCAGCTTAGTTGTCGGGACAGGGAACGGCTACACCTTC
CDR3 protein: CASSLVVGTGNGYTF

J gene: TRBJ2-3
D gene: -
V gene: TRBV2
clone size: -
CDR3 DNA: TGTGCCAGTCTCCAGGCCCGCAACTCAGATACGCAGTATTTT
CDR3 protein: CASLQARNSDTQYF

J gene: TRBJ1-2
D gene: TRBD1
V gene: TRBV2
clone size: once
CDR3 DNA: TGTGCCAGCGGGCAGGGGGAAGTCGATGGCTACACCTTC
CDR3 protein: CASGQGEVDGYTF

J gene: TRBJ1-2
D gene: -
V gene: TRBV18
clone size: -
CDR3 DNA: TGTGCCAGCTCACCACGCGAAGGGGACTATGGCTACACCTTC
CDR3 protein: CASSPREGDYGYTF

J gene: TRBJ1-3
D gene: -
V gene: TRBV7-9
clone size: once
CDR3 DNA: TGTGCCAGCAGCTCCCCGGGTAACTCTGGAAACACCATATATTTT
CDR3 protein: CASSSPGNSGNTIYF

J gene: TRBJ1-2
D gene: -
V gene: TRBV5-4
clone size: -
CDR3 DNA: TGTGCCAGCAGCTTGGAAAACAGAAACTATGGCTACACCTTC
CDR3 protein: CASSLENRNYGYTF

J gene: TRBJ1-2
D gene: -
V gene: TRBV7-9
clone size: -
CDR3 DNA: TGTGCCAGCAGCCCCCGGGGAGACTATGGCTACACCTTC
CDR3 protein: CASSPRGDYGYTF

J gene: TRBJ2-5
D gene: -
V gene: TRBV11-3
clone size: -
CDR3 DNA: TGTGCCAGCAGCTTACCCGGGATCCAAGAGACCCAGTACTTC
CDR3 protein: CASSLPGIQETQYF

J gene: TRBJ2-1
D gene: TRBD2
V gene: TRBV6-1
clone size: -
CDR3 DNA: TGTGCCAGCAGTGAAGCGACTAGCGGGGGGGGTTCCTACAATGAGCAGTTCTTC
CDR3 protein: CASSEATSGGGSYNEQFF

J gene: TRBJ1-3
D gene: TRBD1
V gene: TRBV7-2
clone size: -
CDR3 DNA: TGTGCCAGCAGCTTAGCGCTTGACAGGGGTGGAAACACCATATATTTT
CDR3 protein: CASSLALDRGGNTIYF

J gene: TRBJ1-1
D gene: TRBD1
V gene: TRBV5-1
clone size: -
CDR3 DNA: TGCGCCAGTGGACAGGGGGTATATGGAGCTGAAGCTTTCTTT
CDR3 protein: CASGQGVYGAEAFF

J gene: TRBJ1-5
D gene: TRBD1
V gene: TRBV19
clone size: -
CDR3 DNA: TGTGCCAGCCGGGACAGGGACGGTCAGCCCCAGCATTTT
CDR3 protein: CASRDRDGQPQHF

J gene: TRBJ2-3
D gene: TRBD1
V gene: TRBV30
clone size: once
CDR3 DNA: TGTGCCTGGAGCAAAACAGGGGCGAGCACAGATACGCAGTATTTT
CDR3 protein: CAWSKTGASTDTQYF

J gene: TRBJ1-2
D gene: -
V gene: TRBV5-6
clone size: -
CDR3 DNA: TGTGCCAGCAGTGCGGGGAGGTTTGGCTACACCTTC
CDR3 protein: CASSAGRFGYTF

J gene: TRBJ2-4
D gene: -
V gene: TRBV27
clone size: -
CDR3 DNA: TGTGCCAGCAGTTTTCGACAACTAGGGAACATTCAGTACTTC
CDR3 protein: CASSFRQLGNIQYF

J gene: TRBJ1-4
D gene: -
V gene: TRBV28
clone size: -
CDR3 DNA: TGTGCCAGCAGTTTGGGGGGGCACGGTGAAAAACTGTTTTTT
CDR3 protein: CASSLGGHGEKLFF

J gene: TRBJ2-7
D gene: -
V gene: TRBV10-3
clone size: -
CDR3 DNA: TGTGCCATCAGGGGCAGGGGAAGGGAAAACGAGCAGTACTTC
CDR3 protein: CAIRGRGRENEQYF

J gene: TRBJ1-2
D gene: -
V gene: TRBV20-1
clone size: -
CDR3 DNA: TGCAGTGCTAGTGGCGGGAACTATGGCTACACCTTC
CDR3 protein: CSASGGNYGYTF

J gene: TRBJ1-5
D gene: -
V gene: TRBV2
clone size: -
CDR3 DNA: TGTGCCAGCACTACGGACAGCGGCACGGGGCCCCAGCATTTT
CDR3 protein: CASTTDSGTGPQHF

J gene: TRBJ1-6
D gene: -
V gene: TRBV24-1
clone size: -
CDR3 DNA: TGTGCCGCCTCCCGGGGAGGCAATTCACCCCTCCACTTT
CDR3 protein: CAASRGGNSPLHF

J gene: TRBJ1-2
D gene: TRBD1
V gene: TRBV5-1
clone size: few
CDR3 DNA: TGCGCCAGCAGCTTGGCCGAGTACAGGGGCGGCTACACCTTC
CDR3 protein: CASSLAEYRGGYTF

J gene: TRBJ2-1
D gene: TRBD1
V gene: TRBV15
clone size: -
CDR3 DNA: TGTGCCACCAGCCTAACAGGGGGCACCTACAATGAGCAGTTCTTC
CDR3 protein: CATSLTGGTYNEQFF

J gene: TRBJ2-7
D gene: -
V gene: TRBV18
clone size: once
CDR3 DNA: TGTGCCAGCTCACTGGCATGGGACAAGACCCGAACCTACGAGCAGTACTTC
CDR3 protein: CASSLAWDKTRTYEQYF

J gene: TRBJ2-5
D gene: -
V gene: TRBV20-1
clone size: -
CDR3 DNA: TGCAGTGCTAGTAGGATAGCACTTGGGGAGACCCAGTACTTC
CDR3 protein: CSASRIALGETQYF

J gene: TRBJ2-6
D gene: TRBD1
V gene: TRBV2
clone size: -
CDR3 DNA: TGTGCCAGTACGATCGGACAGGGGGTTTTCGAAGTCCTGACTTTC
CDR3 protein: CASTIGQGVFEVLTF